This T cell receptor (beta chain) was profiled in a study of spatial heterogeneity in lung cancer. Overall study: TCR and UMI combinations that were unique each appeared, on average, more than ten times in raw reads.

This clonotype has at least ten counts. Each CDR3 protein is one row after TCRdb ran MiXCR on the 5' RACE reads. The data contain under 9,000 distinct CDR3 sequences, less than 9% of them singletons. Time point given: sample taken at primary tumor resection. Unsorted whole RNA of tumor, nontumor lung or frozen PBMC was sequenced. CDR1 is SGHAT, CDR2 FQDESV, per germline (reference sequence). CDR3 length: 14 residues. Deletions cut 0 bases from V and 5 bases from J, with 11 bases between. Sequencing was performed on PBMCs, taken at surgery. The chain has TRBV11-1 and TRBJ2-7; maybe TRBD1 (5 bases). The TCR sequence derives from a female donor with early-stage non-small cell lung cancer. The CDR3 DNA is TGTGCCAGCAGCTTAGCAGGACGGACAAACGAGCAGTACTTC. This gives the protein CASSLAGRTNEQYF.